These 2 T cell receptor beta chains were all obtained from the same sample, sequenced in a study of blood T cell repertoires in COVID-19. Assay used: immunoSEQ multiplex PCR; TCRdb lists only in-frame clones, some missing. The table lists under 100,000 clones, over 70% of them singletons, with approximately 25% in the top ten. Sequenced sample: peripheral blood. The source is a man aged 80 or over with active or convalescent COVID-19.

Written as DNA, the CDR3 is TGTGCCAGCAGTTCCGGGGGGGGAGCCAAAAACATTCAGTACTTC. This sequence encodes CASSSGGGAKNIQYF. The rearrangement links TRBV28 to TRBJ2-4, with 8 bases identical to TRBD2. CDR1 and CDR2 from the germline V gene are MDHEN and SYDVKM. CDR3 length: 15 amino acids. V was pared by 4 bases and J by 0 bases, with 2 bases of the junction left unmatched.

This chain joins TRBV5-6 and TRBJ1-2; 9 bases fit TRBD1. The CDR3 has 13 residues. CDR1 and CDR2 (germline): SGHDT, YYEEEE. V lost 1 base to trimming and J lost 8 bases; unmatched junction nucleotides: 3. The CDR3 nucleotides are TGTGCCAGCAGCTTGACAGGGGGCGCCGGCTACACCTTC. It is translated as CASSLTGGAGYTF.